The 21 T cell receptor beta chains presented below share a single source sample, sequenced in a study of blood T cells in healthy people across ages. Next came a second PCR, run for about 7 to 12 cycles, which used a sample-barcoded 5' primer along with a J-beta primer mix. TCRdb re-analysed the 5' RACE reads in MiXCR, keeping a single row per CDR3 protein. The sample holds more than 1,400,000 distinct CDR3 sequences, around 42% seen once. The sample comprised blood. These receptors all stem from a woman aged 18-29 years in good health.

This clonotype showed up just once. The chain couples TRBV6-1 to TRBJ2-4, with 7 bases that match TRBD1. The J call may be faulty, since TRBJ2-7 better matches the DNA end. The CDR3 is 16 residues long. Germline lookup yields CDR1 MNHNS and CDR2 SASEGT. CDR3 DNA sequence: TGTGCCAGCAGTGCTTTCTTGGACAGGTCGAAATACGAGCAGTACTTC. Amino acid sequence: CASSAFLDRSKYEQYF.

This clonotype was detected a few times. The gene calls are TRBV9 and TRBJ2-7; TRBD1 might be the D (6 bases). The CDR3 spans 14 residues. Germline assignment: CDR1 SGDLS and CDR2 YYNGEE. V was cut by 3 bases and J by 4 bases, with 14 bases left in between. The CDR3 loop is CASSARDTRYEQYF. DNA of the CDR3: TGTGCCAGCAGCGCCCGGGACACTAGGTACGAGCAGTACTTC.

As to this clonotype: A read error may be the cause here, since a much bigger clone is one base away. The chain is built from TRBV4-1 and TRBJ2-1; D ambiguous. In germline, CDR1 is MGHRA, CDR2 YSYEKL. The CDR3 consists of 14 residues. Trimming left V 1 base short and J 13 bases short, with 17 bases between. As DNA, the CDR3 is TGCGCCAGCAGCCAAGTTTATTTGATCGAGACCCAGTTCTTC. It yields the protein CASSQVYLIETQFF.

This chain links TRBV6-5 with TRBJ1-6, with 7 bases fitting TRBD1. The CDR3 runs to 16 residues. V lost 5 bases and J lost 2; bases outside the gene matches: 6. Germline CDR1 and CDR2: MNHEY and SVGAGI. The CDR3 DNA is TGTGCCAGCAGTCGCGGCCAGGGGGCCTATAATTCACCCCTCCACTTT. Encoded protein: CASSRGQGAYNSPLHF.

This clonotype occurred a few times. The chain combines TRBV6-1 with TRBJ2-7; 7 positions agree with TRBD2. V was pared by 10 bases and J by 2 bases, with 8 bases of the junction left unmatched. The CDR3 contains 13 residues. Germline V gene data show CDR1 as MNHNS and CDR2 as SASEGT. CDR3 sequence: CATRGEVTYEQYF. CDR3 in DNA: TGTGCCACCCGGGGGGAGGTCACCTACGAGCAGTACTTC.

The sample holds a few counts of this clonotype. The rearrangement joins TRBV28 to TRBJ1-5; TRBD1 might be the D (5 bases). Germline CDR1 and CDR2: MDHEN and SYDVKM. The CDR3 covers 14 residues. Trimming took off 3 bases at V and 10 bases at J, with 16 bases between the two ends. The CDR3 DNA reads as TGTGCCAGCAGTTTGAGGGCGGACATTCTCCCCCAGCATTTT. Translated, it gives CASSLRADILPQHF.

The chain uses TRBV28 and TRBJ2-5, with a possible D match to TRBD2 (5 bases). V shed 6 bases and J shed 2 bases, with 22 bases lying between them. The CDR3 totals 17 residues. Germline-derived CDR1 and CDR2 are MDHEN and SYDVKM. CDR3 sequence: CASSPTQKDLRQETQYF. Written as DNA, the CDR3 is TGTGCCAGCAGCCCAACCCAAAAGGACTTGCGGCAAGAGACCCAGTACTTC.

V usage is TRBV7-6 and J usage is TRBJ2-5; D gene uncertain. Germline values: CDR1 SGHVS, CDR2 FNYEAQ. V lost 5 bases and J lost 4, with 14 bases in between. There are 14 residues in the CDR3. The CDR3 DNA is TGTGCCAGCAGCCCTAATAGTCTTGCAGAGACCCAGTACTTC. Amino acid sequence: CASSPNSLAETQYF.

This clonotype was counted ten times or more. This rearrangement joins TRBV7-2 to TRBJ2-3, with D perhaps TRBD2 (7 bases). With 0 bases removed from V and 3 bases from J, the gap between germline ends came to 10 bases. Germline lookup yields CDR1 SGHTA and CDR2 FQGNSA. The CDR3 is 15 amino acids. The CDR3 DNA reads as TGTGCCAGCAGCTTAGCGGGGGGGCCAACAGATACGCAGTATTTT. Amino acids: CASSLAGGPTDTQYF.

The CDR3 nucleotides are TGTGCCAGCAGCGCCGACGGATTTCGTGGCTACACCTTC. Protein product: CASSADGFRGYTF. The V call is TRBV5-8, the J call TRBJ1-2; D unclear. V was shortened by 4 bases and J by 7 bases, with 14 bases between the two germline ends. Germline-derived CDR1 and CDR2 are SGHTS and YDEGEE. CDR3 length equals 13 residues.

This clonotype showed up just a few times. The chain uses TRBV7-3 and TRBJ1-2; 7 nucleotides agree with TRBD1. This CDR3 region has 16 residues. The ends lost 4 bases at V and 3 bases at J; junction bases unmatched: 11. Germline values: CDR1 SGHTA, CDR2 FQGTGA. The CDR3 loop is CASSSSGAGGDYGYTF. The CDR3 region has the DNA TGTGCCAGCAGCTCAAGCGGGGCAGGGGGAGACTATGGCTACACCTTC.

The chain links TRBV9 to TRBJ2-7, with TRBD2 matching over 7 bases. This CDR3 has 15 residues. CDR1 is SGDLS, CDR2 YYNGEE, per germline. V was pared by 0 bases and J by 2 bases, with 5 bases of the junction left unmatched. For the CDR3, the DNA is TGTGCCAGCAGCGTAGGGGGGGGATACACCTACGAGCAGTACTTC. It is translated as CASSVGGGYTYEQYF.

The chain joins TRBV29-1 to TRBJ2-5; 7 nucleotides match TRBD1. TRBJ2-7 matches the DNA end more closely, so the J call is doubtful. This CDR3 contains 12 residues. Germline V gene data show CDR1 as SQVTM and CDR2 as ANQGSEA. The CDR3 reads CSVGQGAGEQYF. CDR3 nucleotide sequence: TGCAGCGTTGGACAGGGAGCAGGCGAGCAGTACTTC.

Only a few counts were recorded for this clonotype. J is TRBJ2-4 and V is TRBV5-1, with TRBD1 matching over 8 bases. V was pared by 4 bases and J by 9 bases, with 12 bases of the junction left unmatched. The CDR3 spans 15 residues. CDR1 is SGHRS, CDR2 YFSETQ, per germline. CDR3 nucleotide sequence: TGCGCCAGCAGCACTGCAGGGGGCGCGGAAAGCATTCAGTACTTC. Its protein is CASSTAGGAESIQYF.

The chain employs TRBV18 and TRBJ2-1; 7 bases line up with TRBD2. Trimming took 1 base from V and 5 from J; bases not matched to a gene: 8. Germline values: CDR1 KGHSH, CDR2 LQKENI. There are 16 residues in the CDR3. CDR3 sequence (DNA): TGTGCCAGCTCACCACTTCCCAGCGGGACCAACAATGAGCAGTTCTTC. This gives the protein CASSPLPSGTNNEQFF. Using reference TRBV18 and TRBJ2-1 for the parts outside the CDR3, the full variable domain is NAGVMQNPRHLVRRRGQEARLRCSPMKGHSHVYWYRQLPEEGLKFMVYLQKENIIDESGMPKERFSAEFPKEGPSILRIQQVVRGDSAAYFCASSPLPSGTNNEQFFGPGTRLTVL.

In DNA form, the CDR3 reads TGTGCCAGCCGGACTAGCGGGAGCCTAGAGACCCAGTACTTC. Protein: CASRTSGSLETQYF. This sequence joins TRBV2 and TRBJ2-5; 13 positions match TRBD2. CDR1 and CDR2 (germline): SNHLY, FYNNEI. This CDR3 has 14 amino acids. The J segment lost 4 bases and the V segment lost 8 bases, leaving 4 bases of the junction unmatched.

The chain employs TRBV5-1 and TRBJ2-1, with TRBD1 matching 8 bases. This CDR3 is built from 14 residues. The ends lost 0 bases at V and 7 bases at J; junction bases unmatched: 3. Germline V lookup: CDR1 SGHRS, CDR2 YFSETQ. CDR3 bases: TGCGCCAGCAGCTTGGGACAGGGGCGTAATGAGCAGTTCTTC. Translated, it gives CASSLGQGRNEQFF.

The V and J genes are TRBV11-2 and TRBJ2-1; D tentatively reads TRBD1 or TRBD2 (5 bases each). This CDR3 region has 17 residues. Germline V gene sequence: CDR1 SGHAT, CDR2 FQNNGV. Trimming pared 1 base from V and 7 bases from J, leaving 20 bases between. In DNA form, the CDR3 reads TGTGCCAGCAGCTTAGCCGGGACGGGACCCCCGGGGAATGAGCAGTTCTTC. It codes for CASSLAGTGPPGNEQFF.

The V gene is TRBV29-1, the J gene TRBJ2-7, with 13 bases fitting TRBD2. This CDR3 is built from 13 residues. With V trimmed by 6 bases and J by 5 bases, 4 bases remained unmatched. From germline, CDR1 is SQVTM and CDR2 ANQGSEA. CDR3 nucleotide sequence: TGCAGCGTCGGGACTAGCGGGACGAACGAGCAGTACTTC. This sequence encodes CSVGTSGTNEQYF.

The genes are TRBV20-1 and TRBJ2-7, with a possible D match to TRBD2 (5 bases). The CDR3 is made up of 14 amino acids. Trimming stripped 3 bases from V and 0 bases from J, with 12 bases between. Germline lookup yields CDR1 DFQATT and CDR2 SNEGSKA (reference sequence). Here the CDR3 reads CSASEPGISYEQYF. The CDR3 bases are TGCAGTGCTAGCGAGCCGGGGATCTCCTACGAGCAGTACTTC.

The chain is built from TRBV6-5 and TRBJ2-5; TRBD2 matches at 9 bases. V dropped 2 bases and J dropped 1; count of bases not matched to a gene: 2. The CDR3 has 15 residues. Germline V gives CDR1 MNHEY, CDR2 SVGAGI. The CDR3 is CASSYLAGIQETQYF. The CDR3 bases are TGTGCCAGCAGTTACCTAGCGGGAATCCAAGAGACCCAGTACTTC.